The clone carrying this T cell receptor (beta chain) occurred a few times. Its antigen is undetermined. This entry comes from a study of T-cell reconstitution after alpha-beta-depleted transplantation in children. Study outcomes and limitations: The origin of alpha-beta T cells about two months after transplant was reportedly several hundred expanded graft clones. Once a year had passed after transplant, T-cell counts and diversity came mostly from newly produced T cells. Several patients had high TCRbeta diversity at day 60; it came from surviving recipient T cells and thymic progenitors.

Library preparation (for TCRbeta) was performed with unique molecular identifiers. TCRdb fed the PCR reads into MiXCR, producing one record per CDR3 protein. This sample has over 200,000 distinct CDR3 sequences, with around 9.9% found just once. This CDR3 comprises 13 residues. The V end lost 5 bases, the J end lost 2 bases, and 8 bases lay between the germline ends. This clonotype was obtained from a child younger than two with acute myeloid leukemia, due to receive a stem cell transplant. Sequencing used PBMCs, obtained before TCRalphabeta/CD19-depleted stem cell transplant. This chain connects TRBV12-3 or TRBV12-4 to TRBJ2-3; D is uncertain. CDR3 bases: TGTGCCAGCAGTCTCCAACCCACAGATACGCAGTATTTT. It codes for CASSLQPTDTQYF.